Below, one T cell receptor (beta chain) is given with its context. Clones were read by immunoSEQ multiplex PCR, and TCRdb kept only the in-frame ones, dropping some. The sample includes 18,000 or so clones, about four fifths of them seen just once. This record comes from a study of blood T cell repertoires in COVID-19. The germline V gene encodes CDR1 SGHRS and CDR2 YFSETQ. This CDR3 has 19 residues. Trimming removed 4 bases at V and 5 bases at J, with 28 bases between. The TCR sequence derives from a man aged 35 to 55 with active or convalescent COVID-19. Sequenced material: peripheral blood. J is TRBJ2-4 and V is TRBV5-1, with D possibly TRBD1 on 6 matching bases. DNA of the CDR3: TGCGCCAGCAGCCCGGATCGGACAGACTTATACCCCCATGAAAACATTCAGTACTTC. As protein: CASSPDRTDLYPHENIQYF.